This T cell receptor (beta chain) was recovered during a study of T cell responses to AZD1222 COVID-19 vaccine. Points from the study as a whole: Possibly, clonal diversity was underestimated; donors were largely white British and included more females.

In the case of this clone: What it recognizes is unknown.

Sequenced by immunoSEQ multiplex PCR; TCRdb stores in-frame clones only, minus some. The sample lists about 110,000 clones; about 88% were seen once. There are 14 residues in the CDR3. Germline V gives CDR1 MNHEY, CDR2 SVGAGI. V was cut by 6 bases and J by 4 bases, with 15 bases left in between. The clonotype comes from an adult in good health. The sample was peripheral blood, taken on day 0 of AZD1222 vaccination. The chain combines TRBV6-5 with TRBJ1-2; weak D call: TRBD1 (6 bases). DNA for the CDR3: TGTGCCAGCAGCGTCGCGACAGGAGGCTATGGCTACACCTTC. As protein: CASSVATGGYGYTF.